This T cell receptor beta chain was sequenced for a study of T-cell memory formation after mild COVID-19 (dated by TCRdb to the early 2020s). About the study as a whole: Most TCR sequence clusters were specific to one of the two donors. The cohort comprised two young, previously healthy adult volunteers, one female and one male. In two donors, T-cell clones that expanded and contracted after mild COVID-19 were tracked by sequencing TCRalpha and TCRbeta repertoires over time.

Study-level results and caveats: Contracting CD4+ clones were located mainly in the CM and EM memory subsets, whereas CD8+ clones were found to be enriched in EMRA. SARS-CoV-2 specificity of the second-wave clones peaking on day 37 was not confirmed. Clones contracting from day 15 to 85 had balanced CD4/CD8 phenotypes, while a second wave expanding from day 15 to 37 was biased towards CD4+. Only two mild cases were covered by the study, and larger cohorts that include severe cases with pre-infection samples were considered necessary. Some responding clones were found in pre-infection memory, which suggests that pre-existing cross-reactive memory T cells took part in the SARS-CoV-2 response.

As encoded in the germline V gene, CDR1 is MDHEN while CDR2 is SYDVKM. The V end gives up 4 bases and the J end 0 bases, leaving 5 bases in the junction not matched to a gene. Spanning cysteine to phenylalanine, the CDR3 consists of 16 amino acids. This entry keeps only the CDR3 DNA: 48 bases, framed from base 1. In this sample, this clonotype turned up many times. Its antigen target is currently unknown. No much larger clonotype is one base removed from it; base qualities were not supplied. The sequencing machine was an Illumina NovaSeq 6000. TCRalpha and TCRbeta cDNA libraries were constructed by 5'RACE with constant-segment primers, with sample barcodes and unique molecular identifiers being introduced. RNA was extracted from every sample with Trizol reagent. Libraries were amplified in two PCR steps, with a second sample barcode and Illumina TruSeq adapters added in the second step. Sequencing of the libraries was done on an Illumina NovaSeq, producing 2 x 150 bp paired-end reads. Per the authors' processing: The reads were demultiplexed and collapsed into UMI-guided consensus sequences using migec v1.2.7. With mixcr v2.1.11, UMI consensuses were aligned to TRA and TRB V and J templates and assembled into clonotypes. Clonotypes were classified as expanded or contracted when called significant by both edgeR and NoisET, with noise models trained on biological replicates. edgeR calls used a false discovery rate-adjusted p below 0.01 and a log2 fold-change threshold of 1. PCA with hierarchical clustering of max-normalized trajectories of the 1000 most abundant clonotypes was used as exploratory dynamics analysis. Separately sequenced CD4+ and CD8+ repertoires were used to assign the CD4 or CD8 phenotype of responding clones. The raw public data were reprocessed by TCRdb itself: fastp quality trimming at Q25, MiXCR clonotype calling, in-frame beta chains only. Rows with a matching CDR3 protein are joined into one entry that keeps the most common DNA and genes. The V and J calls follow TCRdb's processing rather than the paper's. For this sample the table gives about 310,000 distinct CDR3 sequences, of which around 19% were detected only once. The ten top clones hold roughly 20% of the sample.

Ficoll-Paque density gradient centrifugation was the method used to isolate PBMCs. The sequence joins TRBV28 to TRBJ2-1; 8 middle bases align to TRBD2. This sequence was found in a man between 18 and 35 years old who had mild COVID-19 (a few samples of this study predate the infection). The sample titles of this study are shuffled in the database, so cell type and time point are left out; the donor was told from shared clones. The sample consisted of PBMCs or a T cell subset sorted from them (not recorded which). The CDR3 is CASSSLAGSSYNEQFF. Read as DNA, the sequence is TGTGCCAGCAGTTCCCTAGCGGGCAGCTCCTACAATGAGCAGTTCTTC.